This record covers a single T cell receptor (beta chain). The data derive from a study of identical twins. TCRdb fed the 5' RACE reads into MiXCR, producing one record per CDR3 protein. The profile shows 280,000 or so distinct CDR3 sequences, more than 6.5% of them singletons. The CDR3 extends over 15 amino acids. V shed 5 bases, J shed 4 bases, and the junction held 5 bases outside the gene matches. These data also featured in a second study, about yellow fever vaccine responses in identical twins.

This clonotype was obtained from a young woman in good health. Sequencing used memory (CD45RO+) T cells sorted from blood. The rearrangement links TRBV12-3 or TRBV12-4 to TRBJ1-3, with 10 bases fitting TRBD1. CDR3 nucleotides: TGTGCCAGCAGTCTCGGGACAGGGGTGGGAAACACCATATATTTT. This gives the protein CASSLGTGVGNTIYF.